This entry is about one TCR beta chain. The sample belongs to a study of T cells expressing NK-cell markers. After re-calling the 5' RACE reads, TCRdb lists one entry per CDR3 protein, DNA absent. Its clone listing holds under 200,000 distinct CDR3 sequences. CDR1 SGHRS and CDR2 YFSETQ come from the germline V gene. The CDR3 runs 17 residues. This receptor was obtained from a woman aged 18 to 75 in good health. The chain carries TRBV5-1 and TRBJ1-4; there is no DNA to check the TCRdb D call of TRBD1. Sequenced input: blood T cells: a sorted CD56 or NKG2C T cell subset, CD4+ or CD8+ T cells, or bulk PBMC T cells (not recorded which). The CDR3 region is CASSPMGQGPNNEKLFF.